This TCR beta chain was captured by sequencing in a study of response to subunit inactivated influenza vaccine (dated by TCRdb to the late 2010s). As for the study more broadly: Deep quantitative T cell receptor repertoire profiling was used in the study to track responses to a trivalent subunit inactivated influenza vaccine. The paper as a whole reports these results and caveats: The authors proposed that each seasonal influenza vaccination may bring in only a limited number of new T cells.

Libraries were constructed by RT-PCR. TCRdb records Illumina HiSeq 2500 as the sequencer. TCRdb ran its own pipeline on the public reads, namely fastp trimming at Q25 and MiXCR clone calling, and kept in-frame beta chains. Entries that share a CDR3 protein sequence are merged under the most common genes and DNA. This sample has about 800,000 distinct CDR3 sequences in its table, and less than 25% of those were observed once. Together, the top ten hold 10% of the sample. From cysteine to phenylalanine, the CDR3 is 15 amino acids long. CDR3 DNA only is kept here, 45 bases in frame from base 1. The germline V gene encodes CDR1 SGHRS and CDR2 YFSETQ. The germline V end is reduced by 4 bases and the J end by 4 bases; junction bases left unmatched: 9. A word on this clonotype: The antigen this receptor binds is unknown. A read error may be the cause here, since a much bigger clone is one base away.

The chain links TRBV5-1 with TRBJ2-3, with 7 bases aligning to TRBD1. This receptor was taken from a man between 45 and 60 years old who received an inactivated influenza vaccine. Donor details come from another sample of the same person, matched by shared clones. This material consisted of PBMCs from blood, taken about 5 days after vaccination. The CDR3 in this case is CASSVGQGVPDTQYF. The DNA reads TGCGCCAGCAGCGTGGGGCAGGGGGTCCCAGATACGCAGTATTTT.